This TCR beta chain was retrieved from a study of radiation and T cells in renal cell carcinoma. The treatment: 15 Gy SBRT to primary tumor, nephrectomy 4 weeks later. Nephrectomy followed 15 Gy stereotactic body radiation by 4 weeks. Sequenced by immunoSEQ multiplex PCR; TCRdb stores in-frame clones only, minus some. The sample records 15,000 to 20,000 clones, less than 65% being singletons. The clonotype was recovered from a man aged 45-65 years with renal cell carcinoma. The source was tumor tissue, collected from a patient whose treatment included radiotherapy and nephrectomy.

CDR3 nucleotides: TGTGCCAGCTCACCACGGGCGACTGAATACGAGCAGTACTTC. It is translated as CASSPRATEYEQYF. The gene calls are TRBV18 and TRBJ2-7, with D uncertain. This CDR3 has 14 amino acids. V lost 1 base to trimming and J lost 4 bases, with 11 bases between them. Germline CDR1 and CDR2: KGHSH and LQKENI.